These 5 T cell receptor beta chains originate from one sample sequenced in a study of early T cells in non-severe SARS-CoV-2 infection. Via MiXCR, TCRdb re-called the 5' RACE reads, giving one row per CDR3 protein. The repertoire holds around 81,000 distinct CDR3 sequences, about 14% seen once, with 10% to 11% in the top ten. The specimen was whole blood. These receptors all come from an adult who was a healthcare worker with PCR-confirmed SARS-CoV-2 infection or an uninfected control (not recorded which).

This sequence joins TRBV7-2 and TRBJ2-5; D not resolved. V was pared by 5 bases and J by 0 bases, with 13 bases between. In germline, CDR1 is SGHTA, CDR2 FQGNSA. This CDR3 is 15 amino acids long. CDR3 sequence: CASSPVTSYQETQYF. In nucleotides, the CDR3 is TGTGCCAGCAGCCCCGTGACGTCGTACCAAGAGACCCAGTACTTC.

Many counts were recorded for this clonotype. The chain is built from TRBV7-3 and TRBJ1-4, with unresolved D. The germline V gene encodes CDR1 SGHTA and CDR2 FQGTGA. The CDR3 runs 13 residues. Between the trimmed V and J ends, which lost 5 bases and 4 bases, there was a span of 8 bases. The CDR3 DNA sequence: TGTGCCAGCAGCCGGGATCGTAATGAAAAACTGTTTTTT. Residues: CASSRDRNEKLFF. Together with reference TRBV7-3 and TRBJ1-4, the CDR3 gives the full variable domain: GAGVSQTPSNKVTEKGKYVELRCDPISGHTALYWYRQSLGQGPEFLIYFQGTGAADDSGLPNDRFFAVRPEGSVSTLKIQRTERGDSAVYLCASSRDRNEKLFFGSGTQLSVL.

V and J are TRBV20-1 and TRBJ2-6; D not certain. V was trimmed by 5 bases and J by 2 bases, leaving 7 bases between them. CDR3 size: 13 residues. Germline V gene data show CDR1 as DFQATT and CDR2 as SNEGSKA (reference sequence). DNA of the CDR3: TGCAGTGCTGAGCCGACTGGGGCCAACGTCCTGACTTTC. Protein: CSAEPTGANVLTF.

This clonotype was seen a few times. The gene calls are TRBV19 and TRBJ2-1; 11 nucleotides align to TRBD2. The junction had 0 bases not matched to a gene; V was cut back by 1 base and J by 4 bases. This CDR3 region has 15 residues. Germline values: CDR1 LNHDA, CDR2 SQIVND (reference sequence). CDR3 region: CASSIASGGYNEQFF. For the CDR3, the DNA is TGTGCCAGTAGTATAGCTAGCGGGGGGTACAATGAGCAGTTCTTC.

This clonotype was counted a few times. J is TRBJ2-3 and V is TRBV19, with D possibly matching TRBD1 (5 bases). The CDR3 runs 15 residues. Germline-derived CDR1 and CDR2 are LNHDA and SQIVND (reference sequence). The V end lost 3 bases, the J end lost 2 bases, and 12 bases lay between the germline ends. The CDR3 bases are TGTGCCAGTAGTATGGACATGGCCCCCACAGATACGCAGTATTTT. Amino acid sequence: CASSMDMAPTDTQYF.